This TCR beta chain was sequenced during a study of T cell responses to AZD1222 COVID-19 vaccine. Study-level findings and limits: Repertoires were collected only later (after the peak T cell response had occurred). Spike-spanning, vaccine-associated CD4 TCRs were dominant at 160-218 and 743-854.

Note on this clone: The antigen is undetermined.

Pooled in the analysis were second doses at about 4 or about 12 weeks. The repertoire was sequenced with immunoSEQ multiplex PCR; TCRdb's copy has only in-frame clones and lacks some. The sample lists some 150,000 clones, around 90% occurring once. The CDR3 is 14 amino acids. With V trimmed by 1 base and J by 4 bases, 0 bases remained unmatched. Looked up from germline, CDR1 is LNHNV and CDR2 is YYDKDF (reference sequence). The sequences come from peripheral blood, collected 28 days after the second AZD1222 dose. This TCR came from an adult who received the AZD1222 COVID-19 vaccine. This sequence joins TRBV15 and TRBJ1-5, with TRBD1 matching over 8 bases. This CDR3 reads CATSRGQGNQPQHF. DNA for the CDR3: TGTGCCACCAGCAGAGGACAGGGGAATCAGCCCCAGCATTTT.